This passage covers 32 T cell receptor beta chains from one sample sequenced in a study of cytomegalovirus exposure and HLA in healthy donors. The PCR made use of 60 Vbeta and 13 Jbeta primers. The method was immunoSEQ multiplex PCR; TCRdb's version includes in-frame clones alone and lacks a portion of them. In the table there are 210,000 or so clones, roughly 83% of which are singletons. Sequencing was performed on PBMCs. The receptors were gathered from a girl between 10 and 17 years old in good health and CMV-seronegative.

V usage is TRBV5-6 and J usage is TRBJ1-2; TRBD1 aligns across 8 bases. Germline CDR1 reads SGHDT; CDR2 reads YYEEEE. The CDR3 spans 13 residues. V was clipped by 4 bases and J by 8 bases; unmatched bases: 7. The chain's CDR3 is CASSNRQGTGYTF. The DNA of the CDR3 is TGTGCCAGCAGCAACAGACAGGGGACCGGCTACACCTTC.

CDR3 sequence: CASSEDYRNEQFF. CDR3 bases: TGTGCCAGCAGTGAGGACTATAGGAATGAGCAGTTCTTC. The J gene is TRBJ2-1, the V gene TRBV2; TRBD2 might be the D (6 bases). This CDR3 is 13 amino acids long. Per germline, CDR1 SNHLY and CDR2 FYNNEI. Trimming removed 3 bases at V and 7 bases at J, with 10 bases between.

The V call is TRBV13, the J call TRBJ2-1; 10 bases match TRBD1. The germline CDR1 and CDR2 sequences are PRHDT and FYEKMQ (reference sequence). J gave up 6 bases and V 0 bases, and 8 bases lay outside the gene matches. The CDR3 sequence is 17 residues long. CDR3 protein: CASSLGGQGRPGNEQFF. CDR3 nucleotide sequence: TGTGCCAGCAGCTTAGGGGGACAGGGGAGGCCAGGCAATGAGCAGTTCTTC. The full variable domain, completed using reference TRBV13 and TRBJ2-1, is AAGVIQSPRHLIKEKRETATLKCYPIPRHDTVYWYQQGPGQDPQFLISFYEKMQSDKGSIPDRFSAQQFSDYHSELNMSSLELGDSALYFCASSLGGQGRPGNEQFFGPGTRLTVL.

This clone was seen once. The CDR3 DNA reads TGTGCCTGGAATGGACAGGGCGTTTACGAGCAGTACTTC. This translates into CAWNGQGVYEQYF. V usage is TRBV30 and J usage is TRBJ2-7; 8 nucleotides line up with TRBD1. From germline, CDR1 is GTSNPN and CDR2 SVGIG (reference sequence). The V and J ends lost 4 bases and 4 bases, in that order; junction bases with no gene match: 6. CDR3 length: 13 residues.

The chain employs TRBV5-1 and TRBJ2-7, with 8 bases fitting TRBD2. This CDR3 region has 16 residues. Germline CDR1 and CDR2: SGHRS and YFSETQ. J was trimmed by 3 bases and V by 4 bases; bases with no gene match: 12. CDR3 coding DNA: TGCGCCAGCAGCGTGGCCGGGACTAGGGGTAGCTACGAGCAGTACTTC. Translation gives CASSVAGTRGSYEQYF.

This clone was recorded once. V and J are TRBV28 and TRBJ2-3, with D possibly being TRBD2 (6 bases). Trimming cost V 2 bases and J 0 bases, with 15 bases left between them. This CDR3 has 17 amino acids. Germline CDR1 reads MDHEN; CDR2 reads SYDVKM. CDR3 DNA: TGTGCCAGCAGTTTACGCGCGGGGCAGTTGAGCACAGATACGCAGTATTTT. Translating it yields CASSLRAGQLSTDTQYF.

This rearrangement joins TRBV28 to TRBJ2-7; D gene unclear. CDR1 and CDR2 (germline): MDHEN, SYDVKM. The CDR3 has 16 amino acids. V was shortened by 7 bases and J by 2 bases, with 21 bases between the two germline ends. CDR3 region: CASTQYPQAPTYEQYF. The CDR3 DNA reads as TGTGCCAGCACCCAATACCCGCAAGCGCCTACCTACGAGCAGTACTTC.

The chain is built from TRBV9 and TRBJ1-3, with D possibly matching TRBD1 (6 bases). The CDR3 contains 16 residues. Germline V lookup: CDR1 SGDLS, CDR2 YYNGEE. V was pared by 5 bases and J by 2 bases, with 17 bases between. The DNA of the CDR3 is TGTGCCAGCAGTAAATCAACAGGGATAACTGGAAACACCATATATTTT. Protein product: CASSKSTGITGNTIYF.

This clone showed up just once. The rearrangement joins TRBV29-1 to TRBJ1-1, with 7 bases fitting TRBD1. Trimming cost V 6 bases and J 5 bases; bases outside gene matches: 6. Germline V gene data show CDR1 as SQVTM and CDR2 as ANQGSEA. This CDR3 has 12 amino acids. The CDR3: CSVTGTVTEAFF. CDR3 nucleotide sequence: TGCAGCGTAACGGGGACAGTTACTGAAGCTTTCTTT.

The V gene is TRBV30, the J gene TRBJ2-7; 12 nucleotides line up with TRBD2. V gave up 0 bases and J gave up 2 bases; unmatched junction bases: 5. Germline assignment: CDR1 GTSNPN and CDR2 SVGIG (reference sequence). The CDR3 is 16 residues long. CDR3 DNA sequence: TGTGCCTGGAGTGTACTTGGACTAGCGGGACCCTACGAGCAGTACTTC. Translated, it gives CAWSVLGLAGPYEQYF. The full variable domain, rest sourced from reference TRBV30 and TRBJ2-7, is SQTIHQWPATLVQPVGSPLSLECTVEGTSNPNLYWYRQAAGRGLQLLFYSVGIGQISSEVPQNLSASRPQDRQFILSSKKLLLSDSGFYLCAWSVLGLAGPYEQYFGPGTRLTVT.

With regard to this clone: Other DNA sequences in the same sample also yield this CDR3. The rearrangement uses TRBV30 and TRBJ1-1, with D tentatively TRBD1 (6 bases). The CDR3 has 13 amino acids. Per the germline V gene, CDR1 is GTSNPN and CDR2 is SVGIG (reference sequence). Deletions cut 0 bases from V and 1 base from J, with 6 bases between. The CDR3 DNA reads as TGTGCCTGGAGTGTACAGGGGAACACTGAAGCTTTCTTT. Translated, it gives CAWSVQGNTEAFF.

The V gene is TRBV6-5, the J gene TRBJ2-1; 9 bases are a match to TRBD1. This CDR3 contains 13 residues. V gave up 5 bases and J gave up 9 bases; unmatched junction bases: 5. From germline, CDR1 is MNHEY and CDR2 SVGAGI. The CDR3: CASSRTGVGEQFF. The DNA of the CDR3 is TGTGCCAGCAGTAGGACAGGGGTCGGTGAGCAGTTCTTC.

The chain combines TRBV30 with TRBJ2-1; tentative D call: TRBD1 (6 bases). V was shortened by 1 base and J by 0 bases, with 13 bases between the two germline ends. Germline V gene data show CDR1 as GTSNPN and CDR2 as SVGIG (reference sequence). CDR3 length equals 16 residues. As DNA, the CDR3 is TGTGCCTGGAGTGGAAGGACAGACAGCTCCTACAATGAGCAGTTCTTC. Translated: CAWSGRTDSSYNEQFF.

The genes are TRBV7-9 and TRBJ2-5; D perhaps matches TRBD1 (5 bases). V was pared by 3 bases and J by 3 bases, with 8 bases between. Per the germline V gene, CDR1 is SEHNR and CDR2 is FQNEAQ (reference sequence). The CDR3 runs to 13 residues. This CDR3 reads CASSLWGEETQYF. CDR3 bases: TGTGCCAGCAGCTTGTGGGGCGAAGAGACCCAGTACTTC.

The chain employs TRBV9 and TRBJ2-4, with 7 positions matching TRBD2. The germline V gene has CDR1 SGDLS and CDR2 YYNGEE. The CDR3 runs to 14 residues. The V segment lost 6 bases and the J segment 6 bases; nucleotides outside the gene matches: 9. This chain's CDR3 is CASIIGRVSNIQYF. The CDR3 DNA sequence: TGTGCCAGCATCATAGGGAGGGTCTCAAACATTCAGTACTTC.

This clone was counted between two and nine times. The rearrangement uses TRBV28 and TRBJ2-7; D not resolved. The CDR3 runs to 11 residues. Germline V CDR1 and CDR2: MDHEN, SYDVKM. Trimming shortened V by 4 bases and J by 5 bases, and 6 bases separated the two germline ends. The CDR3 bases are TGTGCCAGCAGTTCTTTCGACGAGCAGTACTTC. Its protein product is CASSSFDEQYF.

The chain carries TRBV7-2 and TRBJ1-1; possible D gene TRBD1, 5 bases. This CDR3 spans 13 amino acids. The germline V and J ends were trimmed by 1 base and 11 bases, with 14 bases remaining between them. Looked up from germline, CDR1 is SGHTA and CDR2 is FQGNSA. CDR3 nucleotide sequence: TGTGCCAGCAGCTTAGGGGTTGGGGGAGGGGCTTTCTTT. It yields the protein CASSLGVGGGAFF.

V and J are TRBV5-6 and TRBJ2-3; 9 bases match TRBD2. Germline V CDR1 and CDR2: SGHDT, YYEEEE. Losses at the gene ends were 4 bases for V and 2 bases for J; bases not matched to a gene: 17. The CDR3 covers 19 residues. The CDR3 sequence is CASSRPLAGTTRTTDTQYF. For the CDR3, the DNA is TGTGCCAGCAGCCGGCCCCTAGCGGGGACTACCCGCACCACAGATACGCAGTATTTT.

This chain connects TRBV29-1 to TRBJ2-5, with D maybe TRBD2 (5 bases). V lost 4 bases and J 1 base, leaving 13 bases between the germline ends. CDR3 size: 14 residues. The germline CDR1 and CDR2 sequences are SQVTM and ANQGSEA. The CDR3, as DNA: TGCAGCGTTGTGCGAGGACTGTCCCAAGAGACCCAGTACTTC. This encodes CSVVRGLSQETQYF.

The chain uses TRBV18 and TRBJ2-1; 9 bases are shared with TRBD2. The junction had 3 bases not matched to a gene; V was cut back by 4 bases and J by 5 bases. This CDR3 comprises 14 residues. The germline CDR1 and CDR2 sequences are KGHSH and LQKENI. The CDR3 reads CASSRLAAHNEQFF. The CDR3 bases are TGTGCCAGCTCACGACTAGCGGCCCACAATGAGCAGTTCTTC.

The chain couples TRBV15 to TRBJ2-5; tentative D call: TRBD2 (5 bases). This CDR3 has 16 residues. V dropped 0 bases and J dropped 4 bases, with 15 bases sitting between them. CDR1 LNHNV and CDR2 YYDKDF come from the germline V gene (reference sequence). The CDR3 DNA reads TGTGCCACCAGCAGAGATAGACCCCGAGGAGGAGAGACCCAGTACTTC. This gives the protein CATSRDRPRGGETQYF. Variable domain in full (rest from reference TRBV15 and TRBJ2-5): DAMVIQNPRYQVTQFGKPVTLSCSQTLNHNVMYWYQQKSSQAPKLLFHYYDKDFNNEADTPDNFQSRRPNTSFCFLDIRSPGLGDTAMYLCATSRDRPRGGETQYFGPGTRLLVL.

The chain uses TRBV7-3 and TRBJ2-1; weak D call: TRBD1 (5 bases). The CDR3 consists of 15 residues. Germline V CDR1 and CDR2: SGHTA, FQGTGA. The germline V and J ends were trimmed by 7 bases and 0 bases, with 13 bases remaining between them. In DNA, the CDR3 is TGTGCCAGCACCCTAGGGGTATCCTCCTACAATGAGCAGTTCTTC. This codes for CASTLGVSSYNEQFF. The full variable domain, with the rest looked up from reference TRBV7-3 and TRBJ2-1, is GAGVSQTPSNKVTEKGKYVELRCDPISGHTALYWYRQSLGQGPEFLIYFQGTGAADDSGLPNDRFFAVRPEGSVSTLKIQRTERGDSAVYLCASTLGVSSYNEQFFGPGTRLTVL.

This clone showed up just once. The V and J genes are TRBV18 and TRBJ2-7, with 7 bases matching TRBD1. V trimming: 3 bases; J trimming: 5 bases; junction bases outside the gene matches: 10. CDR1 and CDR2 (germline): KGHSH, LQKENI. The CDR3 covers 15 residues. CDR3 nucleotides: TGTGCCAGCTCACCGGGACAGCCGGCGGGCCACGAGCAGTACTTC. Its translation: CASSPGQPAGHEQYF.

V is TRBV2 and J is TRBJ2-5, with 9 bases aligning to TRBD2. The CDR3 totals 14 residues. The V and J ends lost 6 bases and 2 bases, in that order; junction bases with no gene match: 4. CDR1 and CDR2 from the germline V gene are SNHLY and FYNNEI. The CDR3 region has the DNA TGTGCCAGCAGGCAGACTAGCGGTCAAGAGACCCAGTACTTC. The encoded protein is CASRQTSGQETQYF.

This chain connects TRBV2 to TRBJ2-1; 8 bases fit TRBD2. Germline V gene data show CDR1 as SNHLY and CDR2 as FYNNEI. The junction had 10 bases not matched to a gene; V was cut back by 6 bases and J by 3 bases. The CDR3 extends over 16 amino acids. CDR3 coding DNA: TGTGCCAGCAGCGCTCAGAGCGGGAGATTCTACAATGAGCAGTTCTTC. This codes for CASSAQSGRFYNEQFF.

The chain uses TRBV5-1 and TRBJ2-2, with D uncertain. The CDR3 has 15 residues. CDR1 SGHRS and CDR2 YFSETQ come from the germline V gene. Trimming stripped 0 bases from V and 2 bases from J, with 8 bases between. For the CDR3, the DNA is TGCGCCAGCAGCTTGGTCCCTTATAACACCGGGGAGCTGTTTTTT. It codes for CASSLVPYNTGELFF.

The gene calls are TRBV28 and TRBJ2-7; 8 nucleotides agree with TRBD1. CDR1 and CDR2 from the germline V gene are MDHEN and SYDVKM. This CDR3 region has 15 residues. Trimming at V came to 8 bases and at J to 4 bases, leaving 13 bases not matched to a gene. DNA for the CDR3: TGTGCCAGCCTTACAGGGGGGACCCGGCGGTACGAGCAGTACTTC. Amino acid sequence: CASLTGGTRRYEQYF. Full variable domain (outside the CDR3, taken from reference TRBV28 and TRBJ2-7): DVKVTQSSRYLVKRTGEKVFLECVQDMDHENMFWYRQDPGLGLRLIYFSYDVKMKEKGDIPEGYSVSREKKERFSLILESASTNQTSMYLCASLTGGTRRYEQYFGPGTRLTVT.

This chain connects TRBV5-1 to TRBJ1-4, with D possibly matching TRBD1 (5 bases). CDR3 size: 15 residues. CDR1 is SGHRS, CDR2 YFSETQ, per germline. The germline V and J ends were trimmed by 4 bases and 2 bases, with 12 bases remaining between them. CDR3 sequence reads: CASSPLRGTNEKLFF. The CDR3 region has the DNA TGCGCCAGCAGCCCCCTGCGGGGGACTAATGAAAAACTGTTTTTT.

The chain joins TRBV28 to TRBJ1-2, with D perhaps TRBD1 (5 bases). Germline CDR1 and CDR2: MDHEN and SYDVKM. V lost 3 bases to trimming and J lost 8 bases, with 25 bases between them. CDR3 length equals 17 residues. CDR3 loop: CASSFWSRTGDRKGYTF. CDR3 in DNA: TGTGCCAGCAGTTTCTGGAGTCGAACAGGAGATCGTAAGGGCTACACCTTC.

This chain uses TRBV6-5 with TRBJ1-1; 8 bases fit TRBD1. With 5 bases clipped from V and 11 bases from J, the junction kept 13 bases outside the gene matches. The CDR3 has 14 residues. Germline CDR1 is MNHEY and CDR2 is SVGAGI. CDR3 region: CASSKGQGSWSAFF. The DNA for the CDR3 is TGTGCCAGCAGTAAAGGACAGGGTTCGTGGTCGGCTTTCTTT.

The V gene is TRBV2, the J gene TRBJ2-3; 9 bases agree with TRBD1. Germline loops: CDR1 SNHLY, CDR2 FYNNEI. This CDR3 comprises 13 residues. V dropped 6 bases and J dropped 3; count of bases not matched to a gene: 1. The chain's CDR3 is CASSGQGTDTQYF. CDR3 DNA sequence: TGTGCCAGCAGCGGACAGGGGACAGATACGCAGTATTTT.

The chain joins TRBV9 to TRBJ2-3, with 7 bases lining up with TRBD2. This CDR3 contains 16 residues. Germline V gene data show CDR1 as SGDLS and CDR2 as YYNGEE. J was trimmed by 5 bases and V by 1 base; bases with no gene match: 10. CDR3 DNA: TGTGCCAGCAGCGTATCCCCCGGAGGGGAGGGAGATACGCAGTATTTT. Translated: CASSVSPGGEGDTQYF. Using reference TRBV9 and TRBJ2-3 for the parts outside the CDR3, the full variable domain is DSGVTQTPKHLITATGQRVTLRCSPRSGDLSVYWYQQSLDQGLQFLIQYYNGEERAKGNILERFSAQQFPDLHSELNLSSLELGDSALYFCASSVSPGGEGDTQYFGPGTRLTVL.